A selection of T cell receptor beta chains follows, all from one sample in a study of T cell repertoires in cytomegalovirus infection. TCRdb processed the reads anew with MiXCR; each CDR3 protein has one entry. The sample includes about half a million distinct CDR3 sequences, about 44% seen only once; the top ten take roughly two fifths. The antigens of these receptors remain unknown. The sample was cultured PBMCs, taken from culture after CMV antigen stimulation. The receptors shown here come from a human donor in good health (CMV status not recorded). Some clones in this sample may be carry-over from other donors' samples. Both conserved end residues are part of each CDR3. Each record gives: V gene, clone size, J gene, D gene, CDR3 DNA, CDR3 protein. The D gene is left open where the match is weak. Not every row has a clone size; where given, it reads once, few, many or a size class.

TRBV2	once	TRBJ2-7	TRBD2	TGTGCCAGCAGTGTGGAGGGCAGGCGGGGGGGGAGCCTCTACGAGCAGTACTTC	CASSVEGRRGGSLYEQYF
TRBV28	-	TRBJ1-4	-	TGTGCCAGCAGTCCACCGGGACAACAGAATGAAAAACTGTTTTTT	CASSPPGQQNEKLFF
TRBV7-2	-	TRBJ2-7	-	TGTGCCAGCAGCTTAGCAGCCGGGACACCCTACGAGCAGTACTTC	CASSLAAGTPYEQYF
TRBV7-8	many	TRBJ2-5	-	TGTGCCAGCAGCCCCCCGGGCCGAGAGACCCAGTACTTC	CASSPPGRETQYF
TRBV2	-	TRBJ1-5	-	TGTGCCAGCGCGGACGGTAATCAGCCCCAGCATTTT	CASADGNQPQHF
TRBV24-1	few	TRBJ1-2	-	TGTGCCACCAGTGATTTTGGGGGCTACACCTTC	CATSDFGGYTF
TRBV6-5	few	TRBJ1-2	TRBD1	TGTGCCAGCAGGACGGGTACAGGGGATGGCTACACCTTC	CASRTGTGDGYTF
TRBV7-2	few	TRBJ2-2	TRBD1	TGTGCCAGCAGCTTAGGCCAGGGGGCAGTTGGCCGGGAGCTGTTTTTT	CASSLGQGAVGRELFF
TRBV7-6	few	TRBJ1-3	-	TGTGCCAGCAGCTTCCTGTTGGGAAACACCATATATTTT	CASSFLLGNTIYF
TRBV5-4	few	TRBJ2-1	TRBD1	TGTGCCAGCAGCTCCACCATGACAGGGGCTATCTACAATGAGCAGTTCTTC	CASSSTMTGAIYNEQFF
TRBV11-2	-	TRBJ2-1	TRBD1	TGTGCCAGCAGCTTAGGGCAGGGGGCTGAGCAGTTCTTC	CASSLGQGAEQFF
TRBV6-1	-	TRBJ2-3	-	TGTGCCAGCAGTGAGAGACCGTTTCAAAGCACAGATACGCAGTATTTT	CASSERPFQSTDTQYF
TRBV6-2/TRBV6-3	-	TRBJ2-7	-	TGTGCCAGCAGTAGGGGACTGGGAGGCTACGAGCAGTACTTC	CASSRGLGGYEQYF
TRBV28	-	TRBJ2-5	-	TGTGCCAGCAGTTTATATGCGGGGCGTGACGAGACCCAGTACTTC	CASSLYAGRDETQYF
TRBV7-8	few	TRBJ2-1	TRBD2	TGTGCCAGCAGCTTAGACGGGTTTGGGAGGGGCAATGAGCAGTTCTTC	CASSLDGFGRGNEQFF
TRBV2	-	TRBJ2-7	-	TGTGCCAGCAGCGACCTTCTGGGGCCCTACGAGCAGTACTTC	CASSDLLGPYEQYF
TRBV10-3	-	TRBJ2-1	TRBD2	TGTGCCATCAGTGATAGGACTAGTTCGGATGATGAGCAGTTCTTC	CAISDRTSSDDEQFF
TRBV2	-	TRBJ2-1	TRBD1	TGTGCCAGCAGTATGGGACAGGGGAACAATGAGCAGTTCTTC	CASSMGQGNNEQFF
TRBV6-1	-	TRBJ1-5	TRBD1	TGTGCCAGCAGTGAAGAGGTGGGGACAGGGCTATTCAGAAGCAATCAGCCCCAGCATTTT	CASSEEVGTGLFRSNQPQHF
TRBV7-2	many	TRBJ2-7	TRBD1	TGTGCCAGCAGCGCGACAGGGGGCGGATTCTACGAGCAGTACTTC	CASSATGGGFYEQYF
TRBV27	-	TRBJ2-7	-	TGTGCCAGCAGTCCGGTCGGGGGCGCAACCTACGAGCAGTACTTC	CASSPVGGATYEQYF
TRBV12-3/TRBV12-4	-	TRBJ1-2	-	TGTGCCAGCAGGGCAGGGTTGAGCTATGGCTACACCTTC	CASRAGLSYGYTF
TRBV6-5	-	TRBJ2-1	-	TGTGCCAGCAGTTCGGCTATCCCCCCCTACCACAATGAGCAGTTCTTC	CASSSAIPPYHNEQFF
TRBV5-4	-	TRBJ2-5	TRBD2	TGTGCCTACTTCAGACTAGCGGGAGACATACAAGAGACCCAGTACTTC	CAYFRLAGDIQETQYF
TRBV4-1	-	TRBJ1-1	-	TGCGCCAGCAGCCAAGTAACCGGCGAACCGGGGTGGGTGAACACTGAAGCTTTCTTT	CASSQVTGEPGWVNTEAFF
TRBV2	once	TRBJ2-1	TRBD1	TGTGCCAGCGGAGGGACAGGGATCTACAATGAGCAGTTCTTC	CASGGTGIYNEQFF
TRBV25-1	-	TRBJ2-1	TRBD1	TGTGCCAGCAGTGACCGGGACAGGGCCGTTTACAATGAGCAGTTCTTC	CASSDRDRAVYNEQFF
TRBV5-1	-	TRBJ2-7	TRBD2	TGCGCCAGCAGGTCGACTAGCGGGGCACCCTACGAGCAGTACTTC	CASRSTSGAPYEQYF
TRBV7-2	few	TRBJ2-1	-	TGTGCCAGCAGCTCTTTATATAGGGACCACCCGTTCTTC	CASSSLYRDHPFF
TRBV6-1	-	TRBJ1-3	-	TGTGCCAGCCAGGGCCGCGGCAGCCAATACTACTCTGGAAACACCATATATTTT	CASQGRGSQYYSGNTIYF
TRBV7-2	few	TRBJ2-5	TRBD2	TGTGCCAGCACCCCAGGACTAGCGGAAAAAGAGACCCAGTACTTC	CASTPGLAEKETQYF
TRBV19	few	TRBJ2-2	-	TGTGCCAGTATGACGTGGGGCACCGGGGAGCTGTTTTTT	CASMTWGTGELFF
TRBV29-1	-	TRBJ1-1	-	TGCAGCGTTGAAACCTGGGGGTACACTGAAGCTTTCTTT	CSVETWGYTEAFF
TRBV7-2	many	TRBJ2-2	-	TGTGCCAGCAGCTTAGGTTTAGAAAGGGATGCGGGGCACGGGGAGCTGTTTTTT	CASSLGLERDAGHGELFF